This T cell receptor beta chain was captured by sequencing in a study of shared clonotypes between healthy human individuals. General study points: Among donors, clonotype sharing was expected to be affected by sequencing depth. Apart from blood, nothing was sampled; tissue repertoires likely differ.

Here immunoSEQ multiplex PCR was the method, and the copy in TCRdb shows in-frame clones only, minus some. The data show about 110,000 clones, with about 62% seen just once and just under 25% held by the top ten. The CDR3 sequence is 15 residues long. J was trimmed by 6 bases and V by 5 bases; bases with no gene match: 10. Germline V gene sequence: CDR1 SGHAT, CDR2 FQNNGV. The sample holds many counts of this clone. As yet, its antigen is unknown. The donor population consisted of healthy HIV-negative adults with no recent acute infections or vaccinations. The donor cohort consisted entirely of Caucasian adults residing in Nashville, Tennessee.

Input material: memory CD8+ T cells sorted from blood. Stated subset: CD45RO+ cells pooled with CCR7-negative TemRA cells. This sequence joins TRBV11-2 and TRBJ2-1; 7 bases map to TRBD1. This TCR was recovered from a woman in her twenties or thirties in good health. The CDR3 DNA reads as TGTGCCAGCAGCCCGAGACAGGGTCCGACCAATGAGCAGTTCTTC. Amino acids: CASSPRQGPTNEQFF.